The 22 T cell receptor beta chains below come from one sample, sequenced in a study of cytomegalovirus exposure and HLA in healthy donors. PCR amplification relied on 60 Vbeta primers (plus 13 Jbeta primers). The data were produced by immunoSEQ multiplex PCR, yet TCRdb's version contains in-frame clones alone and is incomplete. Of 90,000 or so clones listed, roughly four fifths are singletons. The sequenced sample was PBMCs. The receptor source for this set is a man aged 30 to 45 in good health and CMV-seropositive.

CDR3: CASSLGHNGNQPQHF. Written as DNA, the CDR3 is TGTGCCAGCAGCTTAGGTCACAATGGCAATCAGCCCCAGCATTTT. The chain employs TRBV7-2 and TRBJ1-5; D ambiguous. The ends were cut back, 1 base at V and 2 bases at J, with 9 bases in the middle. Per the germline V gene, CDR1 is SGHTA and CDR2 is FQGNSA. The CDR3 length is 15 residues.

Concerning this clone itself: The junction shows a germline mismatch at one end, possibly a read error. This chain links TRBV2 with TRBJ2-7, with 13 bases identical to TRBD2. The CDR3 runs 12 residues. Germline V gene data show CDR1 as SNHLY and CDR2 as FYNNEI. The CDR3 here is CASSAWGTSGTF. CDR3 nucleotides: TGTGCCAGCAGTGCTTGGGGGACTAGCGGGACATTC.

This clone appeared a few times. V gene TRBV5-4 combines with J gene TRBJ1-1; D call uncertain. Germline V CDR1 and CDR2: SGHNT, YYREEE (reference sequence). The V gene lost 0 bases and the J gene lost 1 base, with 7 bases spanning the gap. The CDR3 loop spans 14 amino acids. The CDR3 sequence: CASSLVQKNTEAFF. In DNA, the CDR3 is TGTGCCAGCAGCTTGGTGCAGAAGAACACTGAAGCTTTCTTT.

The genes are TRBV6-1 and TRBJ1-2; TRBD1 matches at 10 bases. V gave up 8 bases and J gave up 4 bases; unmatched junction bases: 4. From germline, CDR1 is MNHNS and CDR2 SASEGT. The CDR3 is made up of 13 amino acids. The DNA for the CDR3 is TGTGCCAGCTCCGACAGGGGGCCCTATGGCTACACCTTC. Translating it yields CASSDRGPYGYTF.

This clone turned up a few times. The genes are TRBV7-9 and TRBJ1-6; no firm D call. Between the trimmed V and J ends, which lost 4 bases and 10 bases, there was a span of 11 bases. The CDR3 has 13 residues. Germline lookup yields CDR1 SEHNR and CDR2 FQNEAQ (reference sequence). The CDR3, as DNA: TGTGCCAGCAGCTCCGGGTGGTGGTCACCCCTCCACTTT. Protein sequence: CASSSGWWSPLHF.

CDR3: CASGPRTTRYEQYF. CDR3 sequence (DNA): TGTGCTAGTGGCCCCAGGACTACCCGCTACGAGCAGTACTTC. J is TRBJ2-7 and V is TRBV12-5; maybe TRBD2 (6 bases). The V gene lost 6 bases and the J gene lost 3 bases, with 15 bases spanning the gap. Germline V gene sequence: CDR1 LGHNT, CDR2 FRNRAP. The CDR3 runs 14 residues.

This clone was counted a single time. The rearrangement joins TRBV6-5 to TRBJ1-4; D is ambiguous. V gave up 0 bases and J gave up 0 bases, with 8 bases separating them. Germline values: CDR1 MNHEY, CDR2 SVGAGI. This CDR3 comprises 16 residues. CDR3 in amino acids: CASSYSAHPTNEKLFF. In DNA form, the CDR3 reads TGTGCCAGCAGTTACTCGGCACACCCAACTAATGAAAAACTGTTTTTT.

The rearrangement links TRBV11-3 to TRBJ2-1, with TRBD2 matching 8 bases. The J segment lost 3 bases and the V segment lost 5 bases, leaving 9 bases of the junction unmatched. The CDR3 is made up of 16 amino acids. Per the germline V gene, CDR1 is SGHNT and CDR2 is YENEEA. CDR3 in amino acids: CASSQGGTRGYNEQFF. The CDR3 nucleotides are TGTGCCAGCAGCCAAGGAGGGACTAGGGGCTACAATGAGCAGTTCTTC.

The rearrangement uses TRBV18 and TRBJ1-4, with 11 positions matching TRBD1. The J call may be wrong; the DNA end is better matched by TRBJ2-2. This CDR3 contains 15 residues. Germline CDR1 is KGHSH and CDR2 is LQKENI. The CDR3 bases are TGTGCCAGCTCACCACCGGGACAGGGGGGCGAGGAGCTGTTTTTT. Protein product: CASSPPGQGGEELFF.

This chain joins TRBV27 and TRBJ2-5, with 8 bases that match TRBD2. The J call may be wrong; the DNA end is better matched by TRBJ2-7. The CDR3 extends over 18 amino acids. CDR1 is MNHEY, CDR2 SMNVEV, per germline (reference sequence). CDR3 residues: CASSAAGETPPFAYEQYF. The DNA of the CDR3 is TGTGCCAGCAGCGCAGCGGGAGAGACCCCTCCTTTTGCGTACGAGCAGTACTTC.

J is TRBJ1-2 and V is TRBV5-1; tentative D call: TRBD1 (5 bases). Per germline, CDR1 SGHRS and CDR2 YFSETQ. Trimming took 4 bases from V and 7 from J, leaving 17 bases between them. The CDR3 extends over 14 amino acids. For the CDR3, the DNA is TGCGCCAGCAGCCACGGCAGGGATTCGAGTGGCTACACCTTC. Translating it yields CASSHGRDSSGYTF. The full variable domain, in which reference TRBV5-1 and TRBJ1-2 provide the parts outside the CDR3, is KAGVTQTPRYLIKTRGQQVTLSCSPISGHRSVSWYQQTPGQGLQFLFEYFSETQRNKGNFPGRFSGRQFSNSRSEMNVSTLELGDSALYLCASSHGRDSSGYTFGSGTRLTVV.

Notes on this clone: One junction end disagrees with the germline gene, perhaps due to a read error. The sample contains more than one DNA sequence encoding this CDR3. The V and J genes are TRBV7-9 and TRBJ1-2; tentatively, D is TRBD1 (6 bases). This CDR3 comprises 12 residues. Per germline, CDR1 SEHNR and CDR2 FQNEAQ (reference sequence). CDR3 loop: CSSSFNRDGYTF. CDR3 DNA sequence: TGTTCCAGCAGCTTCAACAGGGACGGCTACACCTTC.

V usage is TRBV19 and J usage is TRBJ1-5; a possible D gene is TRBD1 (5 bases). CDR1 LNHDA and CDR2 SQIVND come from the germline V gene (reference sequence). CDR3 length: 14 amino acids. Trimming cost V 4 bases and J 6 bases, with 13 bases left between them. CDR3 region: CASSRPRAIQPQHF. DNA of the CDR3: TGTGCCAGTAGTAGGCCCAGGGCGATTCAGCCCCAGCATTTT.

The CDR3 sequence: CASSTDTATNEKLFF. CDR3 sequence (DNA): TGTGCCAGCAGCACGGACACAGCAACTAATGAAAAACTGTTTTTT. V usage is TRBV7-2 and J usage is TRBJ1-4; the D gene is possibly TRBD1 (5 bases). Between the trimmed V and J ends, which lost 5 bases and 0 bases, there was a span of 10 bases. Germline values: CDR1 SGHTA, CDR2 FQGNSA. The CDR3 has 15 amino acids. Supplemented by reference TRBV7-2 and TRBJ1-4, the full variable domain reads GAGVSQSPSNKVTEKGKDVELRCDPISGHTALYWYRQSLGQGLEFLIYFQGNSAPDKSGLPSDRFSAERTGGSVSTLTIQRTQQEDSAVYLCASSTDTATNEKLFFGSGTQLSVL.

The chain carries TRBV28 and TRBJ2-1; the match to TRBD2 covers 10 bases. Germline V CDR1 and CDR2: MDHEN, SYDVKM. With 5 bases clipped from V and 6 bases from J, the junction kept 10 bases outside the gene matches. There are 16 residues in the CDR3. CDR3 region: CASSTLLAGDSNEQFF. CDR3 DNA sequence: TGTGCCAGCAGTACCCTTCTAGCGGGAGATTCCAATGAGCAGTTCTTC.

V gene TRBV7-7 combines with J gene TRBJ2-1; 7 bases are a match to TRBD2. Germline loops: CDR1 SSHAT, CDR2 FNYEAQ (reference sequence). V lost 0 bases to trimming and J lost 2 bases; unmatched junction nucleotides: 1. The CDR3 loop spans 15 amino acids. CDR3 coding DNA: TGTGCCAGCAGCTTAGCGGGAGGGCCCTACAATGAGCAGTTCTTC. Its translation is CASSLAGGPYNEQFF.

This chain connects TRBV27 to TRBJ2-1; maybe TRBD2 (5 bases). Trimming stripped 2 bases from V and 1 base from J, with 12 bases between. This CDR3 has 16 amino acids. The germline CDR1 and CDR2 sequences are MNHEY and SMNVEV (reference sequence). CDR3 DNA: TGTGCCAGCAGTTTAGATCGGGGAATTTCCTACAATGAGCAGTTCTTC. The encoded protein is CASSLDRGISYNEQFF.

The chain is built from TRBV6-1 and TRBJ1-5; tentatively, D is TRBD1 (5 bases). The CDR3 covers 14 residues. Trimming removed 6 bases at V and 3 bases at J, with 12 bases between. Germline CDR1 reads MNHNS; CDR2 reads SASEGT. CDR3 coding DNA: TGTGCCAGCAGGAACAGGATTAACAATCAGCCCCAGCATTTT. This codes for CASRNRINNQPQHF.

The V gene is TRBV5-1, the J gene TRBJ1-2; 7 bases are shared with TRBD1. This CDR3 contains 14 residues. Trimming removed 9 bases from V and 1 base from J; junction bases left unmatched: 9. Germline V gives CDR1 SGHRS, CDR2 YFSETQ. The CDR3 reads CATRDSIVNYGYTF. The CDR3 DNA is TGCGCCACCAGGGACAGTATAGTTAACTATGGCTACACCTTC.

This chain links TRBV19 with TRBJ1-4; D gene uncertain. V lost 6 bases and J 5 bases, leaving 22 bases between the germline ends. Looked up from germline, CDR1 is LNHDA and CDR2 is SQIVND (reference sequence). This CDR3 has 17 residues. The CDR3 is CASSRLGAGIGNEKLFF. The CDR3 nucleotides read TGTGCCAGTAGCAGACTCGGAGCGGGGATCGGGAATGAAAAACTGTTTTTT.

J is TRBJ2-7 and V is TRBV5-1, with 9 bases lining up with TRBD1. CDR3 length: 14 residues. The V gene's germline CDR1 is SGHRS and CDR2 YFSETQ. V was clipped by 4 bases and J by 6 bases; unmatched bases: 8. Here the CDR3 DNA reads TGCGCCAGCAGCGGTCCCGGGACAGGGAGCGAGCAGTACTTC. Amino acids: CASSGPGTGSEQYF.

This chain links TRBV23-1 with TRBJ2-4, with TRBD2 matching 7 bases. TRBV23-1 qualifies as an ORF whose function is uncertain. After removal of 7 bases from V and 3 bases from J, the junction contained 15 bases not matched to a gene. This CDR3 has 17 residues. CDR3 bases: TGCGCCAGCACCAAGTTGGGGGGGAAAAGGCGCAAAAACATTCAGTACTTC. Amino acid sequence: CASTKLGGKRRKNIQYF.